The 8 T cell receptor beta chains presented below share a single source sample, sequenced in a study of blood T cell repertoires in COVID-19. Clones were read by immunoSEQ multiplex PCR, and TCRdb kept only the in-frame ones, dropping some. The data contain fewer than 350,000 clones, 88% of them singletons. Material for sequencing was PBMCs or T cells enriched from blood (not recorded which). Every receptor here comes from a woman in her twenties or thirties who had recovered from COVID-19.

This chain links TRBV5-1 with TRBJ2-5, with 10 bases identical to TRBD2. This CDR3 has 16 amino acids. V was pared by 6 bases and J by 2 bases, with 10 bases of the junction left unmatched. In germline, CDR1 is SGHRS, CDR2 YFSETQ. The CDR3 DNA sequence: TGCGCCAGCAACCCAAGAGCTAGCGGGAGTCAAGAGACCCAGTACTTC. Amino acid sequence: CASNPRASGSQETQYF.

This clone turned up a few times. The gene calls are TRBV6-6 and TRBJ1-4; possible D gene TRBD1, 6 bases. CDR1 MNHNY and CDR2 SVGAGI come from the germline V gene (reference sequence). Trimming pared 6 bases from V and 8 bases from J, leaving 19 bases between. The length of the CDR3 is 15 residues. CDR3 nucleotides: TGTGCCAGCAGGAACGCCCACAGGGCAGGGGAAAAACTGTTTTTT. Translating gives CASRNAHRAGEKLFF.

CDR3 in amino acids: CASTQTVGWGYTF. The CDR3 nucleotides are TGCGCCAGCACCCAGACAGTTGGTTGGGGCTACACCTTC. The chain joins TRBV5-1 to TRBJ1-2; TRBD1 is a possible D gene (5 bases). Trimming removed 6 bases from V and 8 bases from J, with 17 bases in between. The CDR3 runs 13 residues. CDR1 and CDR2 from the germline V gene are SGHRS and YFSETQ.

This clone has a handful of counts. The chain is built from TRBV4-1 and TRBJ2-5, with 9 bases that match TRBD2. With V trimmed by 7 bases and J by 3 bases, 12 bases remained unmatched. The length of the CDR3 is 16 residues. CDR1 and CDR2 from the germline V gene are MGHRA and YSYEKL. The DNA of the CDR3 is TGCGCCAGCACCCCCACCCTGACTAGCGGAGAAGAGACCCAGTACTTC. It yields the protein CASTPTLTSGEETQYF.

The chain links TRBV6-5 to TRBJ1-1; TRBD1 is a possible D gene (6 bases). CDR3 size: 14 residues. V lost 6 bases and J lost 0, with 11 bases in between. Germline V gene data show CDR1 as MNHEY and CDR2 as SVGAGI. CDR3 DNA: TGTGCCAGCAGAAGGGGGTTCATGAACACTGAAGCTTTCTTT. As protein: CASRRGFMNTEAFF.

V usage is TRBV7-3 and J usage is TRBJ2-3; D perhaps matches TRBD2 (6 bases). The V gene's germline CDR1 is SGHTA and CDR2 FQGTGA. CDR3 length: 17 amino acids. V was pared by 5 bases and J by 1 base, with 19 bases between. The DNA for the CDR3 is TGTGCCAGCAGCCCTAGCGTTAGGAGGGTGGGCACAGATACGCAGTATTTT. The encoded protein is CASSPSVRRVGTDTQYF.

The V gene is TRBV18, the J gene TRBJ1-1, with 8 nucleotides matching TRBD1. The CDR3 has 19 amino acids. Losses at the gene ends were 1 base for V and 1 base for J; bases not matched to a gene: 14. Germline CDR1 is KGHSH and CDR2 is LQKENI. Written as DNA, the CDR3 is TGTGCCAGCTCACCACTCCCGACAGGGGAGGGGACACGGAACACTGAAGCTTTCTTT. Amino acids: CASSPLPTGEGTRNTEAFF. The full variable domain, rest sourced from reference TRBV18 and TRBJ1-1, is NAGVMQNPRHLVRRRGQEARLRCSPMKGHSHVYWYRQLPEEGLKFMVYLQKENIIDESGMPKERFSAEFPKEGPSILRIQQVVRGDSAAYFCASSPLPTGEGTRNTEAFFGQGTRLTVV.

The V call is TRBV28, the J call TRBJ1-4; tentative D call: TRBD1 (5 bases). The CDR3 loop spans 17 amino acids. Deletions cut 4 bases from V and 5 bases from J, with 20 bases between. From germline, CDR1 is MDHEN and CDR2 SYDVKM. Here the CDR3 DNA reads TGTGCCAGCAGTTCCTCAGGGTGGGGTTTTCTAAATGAAAAACTGTTTTTT. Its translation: CASSSSGWGFLNEKLFF.